These T cell receptor beta chains were read from a single sample in a study of human T cells and chemical hapten exposure. From the RACE reads, TCRdb called clonotypes with MiXCR, one entry per CDR3 protein. This table holds approximately 41,000 distinct CDR3 sequences, 9.5% found once. Specimen: whole blood, collected in connection with sensitization to the hapten diphenylcyclopropenone (DPC). The receptors stem from a man aged 50-59 years with alopecia areata. Some clones in this sample may be carry-over from other donors' samples. CDR3s include the opening cysteine and the closing phenylalanine or tryptophan. Size is omitted from some rows. Given values are once, few, many or a class for expanded clones.

many	TRBV7-2	CASSSRAAGAEQFF
.	TRBV29-1	CSGQGDRYEQYF
.	TRBV20-1	CSAGDRGGYYGYTF
many	TRBV20-1	CSARDPLAGQAGELFF
.	TRBV29-1	CSVAGGARNEQFF
many	TRBV11-3	CASSFREGYNEQFF
many	TRBV28	CASSFPGTNTGELFF
many	TRBV7-2	CASSFVSYQPQHF
.	TRBV7-9	CASSLGTRIADTQYF
.	TRBV7-9	CASSLGPSSDGYTF
.	TRBV28	CASSYPRTEQYF
many	TRBV7-6	CASSPGLAYNEQFF
.	TRBV28	CASSPGTVLLEGYTF
many	TRBV3-1	CASSLIAGAGNEQFF
.	TRBV2	CASSEAPGVTGFSYEQYF
many	TRBV12-3/TRBV12-4	CASSSRTRAQEQYF
.	TRBV27	CASSYTLAAGTDTQYF
many	TRBV12-3/TRBV12-4	CASSFKGQPNQPQHF
many	TRBV28	CVTLAGGIYNEQFF
.	TRBV6-2/TRBV6-3	CASSSQGTGELFF
many	TRBV9	CASSHPASGRAGPGELFF
many	TRBV7-8	CASSLKRTSTDTQYF
many	TRBV7-8	CASSPRGGLPGELFF
few	TRBV20-1	CSASGSGSDNEQFF
many	TRBV3-1	CASSPTRQADYGYTF
many	TRBV11-2	CASSETIQGLAGNTDTQYF
.	TRBV4-2	CASSQLRTGYGYTF
many	TRBV7-9	CASSLESQLIIRYGYTF
many	TRBV5-1	CASRTGTLISNTGELFF
many	TRBV11-2	CASSLASGYSQFF
.	TRBV7-2	CASSAPGTRPTDTQYF
.	TRBV28	CASSPGDSTDTQYF
many	TRBV29-1	CSGIRAGDYEQYF
many	TRBV20-1	CSASGQGGNEQFF
few	TRBV6-1	CASIYQWSGLTDTQYF
.	TRBV5-1	CASSLVGLAINEQFF
.	TRBV2	CASRGLAGDTQYF
many	TRBV10-1	CASSAFRTGNNEQFF
many	TRBV18	CASSPGQNNEQFF
many	TRBV30	CASRDDSPLHF
.	TRBV28	CASSPPGAYEQYF
many	TRBV20-1	CSASDRGHDNEQFF
many	TRBV4-2	CASSQAGQGEETQYF
many	TRBV29-1	CSVVIAGFSEQFF
.	TRBV4-3	CASSQAVGPDTQYF
many	TRBV6-5	CASSRGGNYEQYF
few	TRBV20-1	CSAFDLTGFEQYF
many	TRBV6-5	CASRLPLGNEQFF
few	TRBV10-3	CAISSTSSSTDTQYF
.	TRBV27	CASSKPGQPYEQYF
few	TRBV6-1	CASSVDNSPLHF
many	TRBV6-5	CASSYSSGGQSYEQYF